This record concerns one T cell receptor (beta chain) sequence. This entry comes from a study of radiation and T cells in renal cell carcinoma. Sequencing used immunoSEQ multiplex PCR; TCRdb keeps in-frame clones, though not all of them. The data show 120,000 to 150,000 clones, 86% seen once. V was cut by 2 bases and J by 7 bases, with 17 bases left in between. Germline V lookup: CDR1 MDHEN, CDR2 SYDVKM. The CDR3 extends over 15 amino acids. The time point: blood 4 weeks post-SBRT, at nephrectomy. Treatment indicated: 15 Gy SBRT to primary tumor, nephrectomy 4 weeks later. The material was blood, obtained from a patient whose treatment included radiotherapy and nephrectomy. V gene TRBV28 combines with J gene TRBJ1-1, with unresolved D. This sequence was found in a woman in her forties or fifties with renal cell carcinoma. CDR3 DNA: TGTGCCAGCAGTTTAATGGGAGGGCCCAAGGGTGAAGCTTTCTTT. The encoded protein is CASSLMGGPKGEAFF.